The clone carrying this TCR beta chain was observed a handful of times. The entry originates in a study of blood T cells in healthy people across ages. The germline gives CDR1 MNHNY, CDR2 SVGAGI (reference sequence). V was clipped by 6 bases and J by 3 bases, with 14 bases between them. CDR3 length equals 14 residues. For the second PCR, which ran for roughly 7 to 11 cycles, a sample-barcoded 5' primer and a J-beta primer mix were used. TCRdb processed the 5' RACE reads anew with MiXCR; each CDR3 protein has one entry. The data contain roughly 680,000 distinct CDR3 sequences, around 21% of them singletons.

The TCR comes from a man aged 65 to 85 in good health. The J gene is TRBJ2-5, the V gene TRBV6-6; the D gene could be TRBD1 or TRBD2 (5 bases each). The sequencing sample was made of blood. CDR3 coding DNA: TGTGCCAGCAGCTCCGGGGCTGGGGAAGAGACCCAGTACTTC. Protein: CASSSGAGEETQYF.